Below are 25 T cell receptor beta chains sequenced from a single sample in a study of blood T cell repertoires in COVID-19. This table comes from immunoSEQ multiplex PCR, and its TCRdb copy is limited to in-frame clones, with some not included. The table lists approximately 270,000 clones, around 88% of them singletons. The sequenced material came from peripheral blood. Receptors originate from a man older than 75 with acute or convalescent COVID-19.

The chain employs TRBV28 and TRBJ2-7; D is unclear. Trimming shortened V by 6 bases and J by 6 bases, and 15 bases separated the two germline ends. CDR1 is MDHEN and CDR2 is SYDVKM in the germline V gene. The length of the CDR3 is 13 residues. The CDR3 is CASSRPTTSEQYF. The CDR3 DNA follows: TGTGCCAGCAGCCGACCTACTACTTCCGAGCAGTACTTC.

The V call is TRBV29-1, the J call TRBJ1-2; no definite D call. The CDR3 loop spans 11 amino acids. V was clipped by 7 bases and J by 5 bases, with 11 bases between them. Germline CDR1 and CDR2: SQVTM and ANQGSEA. The CDR3: CSGRGVYGYTF. The CDR3 region has the DNA TGCAGCGGGCGGGGTGTTTATGGCTACACCTTC. Variable domain in full (rest from reference TRBV29-1 and TRBJ1-2): SAVISQKPSRDICQRGTSLTIQCQVDSQVTMMFWYRQQPGQSLTLIATANQGSEATYESGFVIDKFPISRPNLTFSTLTVSNMSPEDSSIYLCSGRGVYGYTFGSGTRLTVV.

The CDR3 here is CASSPWTSVNTGELFF. CDR3 coding DNA: TGTGCCAGCAGTCCCTGGACTAGCGTGAACACCGGGGAGCTGTTTTTT. The V and J genes are TRBV6-6 and TRBJ2-2, with 9 bases fitting TRBD2. The CDR3 contains 16 residues. Germline assignment: CDR1 MNHNY and CDR2 SVGAGI (reference sequence). After removal of 5 bases from V and 1 base from J, the junction contained 5 bases not matched to a gene.

The chain is built from TRBV6-5 and TRBJ1-3; D not resolved. CDR1 MNHEY and CDR2 SVGAGI come from the germline V gene. V was trimmed by 2 bases and J by 4 bases, leaving 6 bases between them. The CDR3 contains 13 residues. The CDR3: CASSYDGGNTIYF. The DNA for the CDR3 is TGTGCCAGCAGTTACGACGGGGGAAACACCATATATTTT.

The chain employs TRBV27 and TRBJ2-5; 10 bases match TRBD2. The CDR3 spans 16 residues. V gave up 5 bases and J gave up 2 bases; unmatched junction bases: 8. Per the germline V gene, CDR1 is MNHEY and CDR2 is SMNVEV (reference sequence). This chain's CDR3 is CASSTRGTSEQETQYF. For the CDR3, the DNA is TGTGCCAGCAGTACCAGGGGGACTAGCGAACAAGAGACCCAGTACTTC.

The chain is built from TRBV18 and TRBJ2-7; 8 bases match TRBD1. From germline, CDR1 is KGHSH and CDR2 LQKENI. The CDR3 extends over 16 amino acids. After removal of 4 bases from V and 6 bases from J, the junction contained 14 bases not matched to a gene. This chain's CDR3 is CASSHYRGDDNIEQYF. The CDR3 DNA sequence: TGTGCCAGCTCACACTACAGGGGGGACGATAATATCGAGCAGTACTTC.

The V call is TRBV5-1, the J call TRBJ2-3; 8 nucleotides agree with TRBD2. V lost 0 bases and J lost 6; bases outside the gene matches: 9. CDR1 and CDR2 (germline): SGHRS, YFSETQ. The CDR3 consists of 16 residues. In DNA form, the CDR3 reads TGCGCCAGCAGCTTGGGAGCGGGGGTCCCCTCGGATACGCAGTATTTT. Its protein product is CASSLGAGVPSDTQYF. Together with reference TRBV5-1 and TRBJ2-3, the CDR3 gives the full variable domain: KAGVTQTPRYLIKTRGQQVTLSCSPISGHRSVSWYQQTPGQGLQFLFEYFSETQRNKGNFPGRFSGRQFSNSRSEMNVSTLELGDSALYLCASSLGAGVPSDTQYFGPGTRLTVL.

The chain employs TRBV9 and TRBJ1-1; 7 bases agree with TRBD1. CDR3 length: 14 amino acids. The trim removed 3 bases at V and 11 bases at J, leaving 13 bases unmatched. CDR1 is SGDLS and CDR2 is YYNGEE in the germline V gene. CDR3 in amino acids: CASSAGTAILGAFF. CDR3 nucleotide sequence: TGTGCCAGCAGCGCCGGGACAGCCATCCTGGGGGCTTTCTTT.

This chain links TRBV3-1 (or the pseudogene TRBV3-2) with TRBJ1-2; D is unresolved. This CDR3 has 14 amino acids. Trimming removed 6 bases at V and 5 bases at J, with 16 bases between. Germline-derived CDR1 and CDR2 are LGHDT and YNNKEL (reference sequence). The CDR3 region is CASSPGEGSYGYTF. The DNA of the CDR3 is TGTGCCAGCAGTCCCGGGGAGGGCTCATATGGCTACACCTTC.

J is TRBJ2-5 and V is TRBV11-3; 7 bases map to TRBD1. CDR1 is SGHNT, CDR2 YENEEA, per germline. V dropped 1 base and J dropped 1; count of bases not matched to a gene: 3. CDR3 length: 15 residues. CDR3 loop: CASSLGEGAQETQYF. The CDR3 nucleotides are TGTGCCAGCAGCTTAGGAGAGGGGGCCCAAGAGACCCAGTACTTC.

The chain has TRBV28 and TRBJ2-7, with TRBD2 matching over 11 bases. The CDR3 loop spans 14 amino acids. Germline loops: CDR1 MDHEN, CDR2 SYDVKM. The V gene end was trimmed by 5 bases and the J gene end by 4 bases; junction bases not matched to a gene: 4. CDR3 amino acids: CASSDTSGSYEQYF. The CDR3 coding sequence is TGTGCCAGCAGTGATACTAGCGGGAGTTACGAGCAGTACTTC.

This clone occurred once. The chain has TRBV19 and TRBJ2-1; D might be TRBD2 (6 bases). With 5 bases removed from V and 3 bases from J, the gap between germline ends came to 14 bases. CDR1 LNHDA and CDR2 SQIVND come from the germline V gene (reference sequence). The CDR3 is 15 residues long. CDR3 DNA: TGTGCCAGTAGTCTTGCGGGAAGCTACTACAATGAGCAGTTCTTC. As protein: CASSLAGSYYNEQFF.

This clone was seen once. The chain links TRBV5-1 to TRBJ1-1, with D maybe TRBD1 (6 bases). The CDR3 has 15 amino acids. CDR1 SGHRS and CDR2 YFSETQ come from the germline V gene. Trimming removed 6 bases from V and 0 bases from J, with 15 bases in between. CDR3 amino acids: CASTPSGTLNTEAFF. The CDR3 DNA reads TGCGCCAGCACCCCTTCAGGGACACTGAACACTGAAGCTTTCTTT.

The J gene is TRBJ1-3, the V gene TRBV6-5; a possible D gene is TRBD1 (6 bases). The CDR3 length is 14 residues. Looked up from germline, CDR1 is MNHEY and CDR2 is SVGAGI. The V end lost 6 bases, the J end lost 4 bases, and 13 bases lay between the germline ends. CDR3: CASRGTGSGNTIYF. The CDR3 DNA reads as TGTGCCAGCAGGGGAACAGGGTCAGGAAACACCATATATTTT.

The V call is TRBV27, the J call TRBJ2-7; D is uncertain. V was pared by 3 bases and J by 6 bases, with 6 bases between. The CDR3 runs to 11 residues. CDR1 is MNHEY and CDR2 is SMNVEV in the germline V gene (reference sequence). The CDR3 DNA reads as TGTGCCAGCAGTTTTGGCCTCGAGCAGTACTTC. Encoded protein: CASSFGLEQYF.

The chain recombines TRBV7-9 with TRBJ1-1; perhaps TRBD1 as D (5 bases). The CDR3 has 14 residues. Germline values: CDR1 SEHNR, CDR2 FQNEAQ (reference sequence). The V end lost 11 bases, the J end lost 0 bases, and 16 bases lay between the germline ends. CDR3 amino acids: CAGGGKALNTEAFF. CDR3 coding DNA: TGTGCCGGGGGGGGGAAGGCATTGAACACTGAAGCTTTCTTT.

The chain is built from TRBV7-2 and TRBJ2-2, with D maybe TRBD2 (5 bases). CDR1 SGHTA and CDR2 FQGNSA come from the germline V gene. This CDR3 is built from 17 residues. V was pared by 1 base and J by 0 bases, with 12 bases between. The CDR3: CASSLGRVIANTGELFF. In DNA, the CDR3 is TGTGCCAGCAGCTTAGGGCGGGTCATCGCGAACACCGGGGAGCTGTTTTTT. Looking up the rest from reference TRBV7-2 and TRBJ2-2 gives the full variable domain: GAGVSQSPSNKVTEKGKDVELRCDPISGHTALYWYRQSLGQGLEFLIYFQGNSAPDKSGLPSDRFSAERTGGSVSTLTIQRTQQEDSAVYLCASSLGRVIANTGELFFGEGSRLTVL.

The J gene is TRBJ2-5, the V gene TRBV29-1; D call uncertain. The CDR3 sequence is 13 residues long. Germline loops: CDR1 SQVTM, CDR2 ANQGSEA. Deletions cut 4 bases from V and 2 bases from J, with 11 bases between. This CDR3 reads CSVAQVVQETQYF. The CDR3 DNA is TGCAGCGTTGCCCAGGTGGTACAAGAGACCCAGTACTTC. The whole variable domain, filled in from reference TRBV29-1 and TRBJ2-5, reads SAVISQKPSRDICQRGTSLTIQCQVDSQVTMMFWYRQQPGQSLTLIATANQGSEATYESGFVIDKFPISRPNLTFSTLTVSNMSPEDSSIYLCSVAQVVQETQYFGPGTRLLVL.

The V and J genes are TRBV6-2 or TRBV6-3 and TRBJ2-2; no firm D call. In germline, CDR1 is MNHEY, CDR2 SVGEGT. V lost 2 bases and J 3 bases, leaving 7 bases between the germline ends. The length of the CDR3 is 14 residues. CDR3 protein: CASSYIRYTGELFF. The CDR3, as DNA: TGTGCCAGCAGTTACATCAGATACACCGGGGAGCTGTTTTTT.

V is TRBV12-3 or TRBV12-4 and J is TRBJ1-1, with 8 positions matching TRBD1. The CDR3 sequence is 13 residues long. The trim removed 2 bases at V and 12 bases at J, leaving 8 bases unmatched. For the CDR3, the DNA is TGTGCCAGCAGTTTACAGGGGGCGTTGTTCCCTTTCTTT. Protein product: CASSLQGALFPFF.

The rearrangement joins TRBV5-8 to TRBJ1-5; 8 bases line up with TRBD1. The CDR3 is 16 residues long. Germline CDR1 and CDR2: SGHTS and YDEGEE. V lost 3 bases and J lost 6; bases outside the gene matches: 11. The CDR3 nucleotides read TGTGCCAGCAGCTACTCCGGACAGGGTTTGGGTCAGCCCCAGCATTTT. It encodes CASSYSGQGLGQPQHF.

V usage is TRBV7-8 and J usage is TRBJ1-4, with 9 bases lining up with TRBD1. This CDR3 is 16 amino acids long. The V segment lost 3 bases and the J segment 4 bases; nucleotides outside the gene matches: 6. The germline V gene has CDR1 SGHVS and CDR2 FQNEAQ. This CDR3 reads CASSLSGTGHNEKLFF. Written as DNA, the CDR3 is TGTGCCAGCAGCTTGTCGGGGACAGGGCATAATGAAAAACTGTTTTTT.

The V call is TRBV28, the J call TRBJ1-6, with a weak D call TRBD1 (6 bases). Germline lookup yields CDR1 MDHEN and CDR2 SYDVKM. Trimming left V 2 bases short and J 0 bases short, with 8 bases between. The CDR3 is 16 amino acids. The DNA for the CDR3 is TGTGCCAGCAGTTTAAGCAGGGGCTCCTATAATTCACCCCTCCACTTT. It encodes CASSLSRGSYNSPLHF.

The rearrangement joins TRBV5-4 to TRBJ2-5; D remains ambiguous. The CDR3 totals 14 residues. V was shortened by 2 bases and J by 8 bases, with 16 bases between the two germline ends. Germline lookup yields CDR1 SGHNT and CDR2 YYREEE (reference sequence). CDR3 in amino acids: CASSFLSPPGTQYF. The CDR3 region has the DNA TGTGCCAGCAGCTTTTTGTCCCCACCCGGTACCCAGTACTTC.

This clone has only one observation. The chain couples TRBV7-4 to TRBJ1-5; TRBD1 might be the D (5 bases). The CDR3 length is 21 residues. V gave up 5 bases and J gave up 0 bases, with 29 bases separating them. Germline CDR1 is SGHVT and CDR2 is SQSDAQ. The CDR3 is CASSRPWGGDEDSYSNQPQHF. The CDR3 DNA is TGTGCCAGCAGCCGCCCGTGGGGGGGGGACGAGGACTCTTATAGCAATCAGCCCCAGCATTTT.